This T cell receptor (beta chain) was captured in a study of shared clonotypes between healthy human individuals. Study-wide results and limits: Across a handful of donors, naive CD4 shared approximately 4.5%, naive CD8 about 3.2%, memory CD4 about 2.4%, memory CD8 0.4% to 0.5%.

From germline, CDR1 is SEHNR and CDR2 FQNEAQ (reference sequence). The CDR3 is 14 residues long. The ends lost 4 bases at V and 6 bases at J; junction bases unmatched: 9. The authors divided CD4+ cells into CD45RA+ naive and CD45RA-negative memory subsets. For this clone: The antigen remains undetermined.

Samples underwent the assay at deep level. TCRdb's table, derived via immunoSEQ multiplex PCR, lists solely in-frame clones and lacks some. The sample consists of approximately 640,000 clones, around 72% of them appearing once. Material: memory CD4+ T cells sorted from blood. Subset defined: CD45RA-negative fraction. This receptor was obtained from a woman aged 25 to 39 in good health. This chain links TRBV7-9 with TRBJ2-7; 7 bases map to TRBD2. The CDR3 here is CASSSYGLVGEQYF. In DNA form, the CDR3 reads TGTGCCAGCAGCTCGTATGGACTAGTAGGCGAGCAGTACTTC. Full variable domain (missing parts from reference TRBV7-9 and TRBJ2-7): DTGVSQNPRHKITKRGQNVTFRCDPISEHNRLYWYRQTLGQGPEFLTYFQNEAQLEKSRLLSDRFSAERPKGSFSTLEIQRTEQGDSAMYLCASSSYGLVGEQYFGPGTRLTVT.